What follows are 26 T cell receptor beta chains derived from one specimen sequenced in a study of blood T cell repertoires in COVID-19. Clones were sequenced by immunoSEQ multiplex PCR, and TCRdb holds only the in-frame ones, with some missing. The repertoire holds a few hundred thousand clones, with 85% to 90% as singletons. Sequenced sample: peripheral blood. These receptors originate from a woman aged 40 to 50 who had recovered from COVID-19.

The chain uses TRBV2 and TRBJ2-2; D unclear. CDR3 length equals 14 residues. The germline gives CDR1 SNHLY, CDR2 FYNNEI. V was clipped by 4 bases and J by 0 bases, with 6 bases between them. DNA of the CDR3: TGTGCCAGCAGTGCCATAGCGAACACCGGGGAGCTGTTTTTT. This gives the protein CASSAIANTGELFF. Variable domain in full (rest from reference TRBV2 and TRBJ2-2): EPEVTQTPSHQVTQMGQEVILRCVPISNHLYFYWYRQILGQKVEFLVSFYNNEISEKSEIFDDQFSVERPDGSNFTLKIRSTKLEDSAMYFCASSAIANTGELFFGEGSRLTVL.

This clone is a singleton in its sample. The chain joins TRBV19 to TRBJ2-7, with 7 nucleotides matching TRBD1. Losses at the gene ends were 5 bases for V and 4 bases for J; bases not matched to a gene: 8. CDR3 length equals 14 residues. The germline V gene has CDR1 LNHDA and CDR2 SQIVND (reference sequence). CDR3 region: CASSPSGDSYEQYV. The DNA of the CDR3 is TGTGCCAGTAGTCCCAGTGGGGACAGTTACGAGCAGTACGTC.

The gene calls are TRBV4-1 and TRBJ1-2; D perhaps matches TRBD1 (6 bases). CDR1 and CDR2 (germline): MGHRA, YSYEKL. V dropped 4 bases and J dropped 6 bases, with 9 bases sitting between them. CDR3 length: 12 residues. Here the CDR3 reads CASSLQGNGYTF. CDR3 coding DNA: TGCGCCAGCAGCCTTCAGGGGAATGGCTACACCTTC.

The chain is built from TRBV4-3 and TRBJ2-4; 8 nucleotides agree with TRBD1. This CDR3 contains 13 residues. Germline V gene data show CDR1 as LGHNA and CDR2 as YSLEER. J gave up 9 bases and V 4 bases, and 5 bases lay outside the gene matches. Here the CDR3 reads CASSRRTGSIQYF. CDR3 sequence (DNA): TGCGCCAGCAGCCGACGGACAGGGAGCATTCAGTACTTC.

This clone came up a few times. The rearrangement uses TRBV2 and TRBJ2-3; D remains unclear. Germline values: CDR1 SNHLY, CDR2 FYNNEI. The CDR3 is made up of 11 amino acids. V was pared by 4 bases and J by 5 bases, with 4 bases between. Written as DNA, the CDR3 is TGTGCCAGCAGTGCGCGAGATACGCAGTATTTT. Residues: CASSARDTQYF.

The chain employs TRBV6-1 and TRBJ1-3, with D perhaps TRBD1 (5 bases). The CDR3 extends over 16 amino acids. Between the trimmed V and J ends, which lost 1 base and 2 bases, there was a span of 12 bases. The germline V gene encodes CDR1 MNHNS and CDR2 SASEGT. This CDR3 is CASSEGPRGAGNTIYF. CDR3 bases: TGTGCCAGCAGTGAAGGACCGCGGGGCGCTGGAAACACCATATATTTT.

The rearrangement uses TRBV6-5 and TRBJ2-3; D is uncertain. Germline V gene lookup returns CDR1 MNHEY and CDR2 SVGAGI. The CDR3 is 12 residues long. V shed 4 bases and J shed 6 bases, with 8 bases lying between them. DNA of the CDR3: TGTGCCAGCAGTTCCCTAGGCGATACGCAGTATTTT. This gives the protein CASSSLGDTQYF.

The count of this clone is one. This chain uses TRBV5-6 with TRBJ2-3; weak D call: TRBD2 (5 bases). The V end lost 0 bases, the J end lost 2 bases, and 22 bases lay between the germline ends. Germline loops: CDR1 SGHDT, CDR2 YYEEEE. There are 19 residues in the CDR3. The CDR3: CASSLVYLPVWEPTDTQYF. CDR3 nucleotide sequence: TGTGCCAGCAGCTTGGTTTACCTGCCCGTGTGGGAGCCCACAGATACGCAGTATTTT.

This sequence joins TRBV4-2 and TRBJ1-6, with D possibly being TRBD1 (5 bases). CDR1 LGHNA and CDR2 YNFKEQ come from the germline V gene. V lost 0 bases and J lost 7, with 16 bases in between. This CDR3 is built from 17 residues. CDR3 sequence reads: CASSQDPVTEQNSPLHF. CDR3 nucleotide sequence: TGTGCCAGCAGCCAAGACCCCGTGACAGAACAAAATTCACCCCTCCACTTT.

This clone was recorded only once. The chain uses TRBV28 and TRBJ2-3; 8 bases are a match to TRBD2. V lost 7 bases and J lost 6; bases outside the gene matches: 9. Germline assignment: CDR1 MDHEN and CDR2 SYDVKM. The CDR3 extends over 14 amino acids. The CDR3 nucleotides read TGTGCCAGCACCTTCGGGGGGGGCGGGGATACGCAGTATTTT. This encodes CASTFGGGGDTQYF.

The chain combines TRBV7-9 with TRBJ1-6, with D possibly matching TRBD1 (5 bases). CDR3 length: 17 amino acids. V lost 3 bases to trimming and J lost 8 bases, with 20 bases between them. Germline V gives CDR1 SEHNR, CDR2 FQNEAQ (reference sequence). The CDR3 sequence: CASSFQIGTRVYSPLHF. The CDR3 DNA follows: TGTGCCAGCAGCTTTCAAATCGGGACTAGAGTTTATTCACCCCTCCACTTT. Looking up the rest from reference TRBV7-9 and TRBJ1-6 gives the full variable domain: DTGVSQNPRHKITKRGQNVTFRCDPISEHNRLYWYRQTLGQGPEFLTYFQNEAQLEKSRLLSDRFSAERPKGSFSTLEIQRTEQGDSAMYLCASSFQIGTRVYSPLHFGNGTRLTVT.

V gene TRBV19 combines with J gene TRBJ2-2, with TRBD2 identical over 7 bases. The trim removed 5 bases at V and 3 bases at J, leaving 3 bases unmatched. This CDR3 is built from 14 residues. In germline, CDR1 is LNHDA, CDR2 SQIVND (reference sequence). The CDR3: CASSGRGYTGELFF. As DNA, the CDR3 is TGTGCCAGTAGTGGGAGGGGATACACCGGGGAGCTGTTTTTT.

This chain links TRBV5-1 with TRBJ2-7, with a possible D match to TRBD1 (6 bases). V shed 4 bases and J shed 6 bases, with 11 bases lying between them. The CDR3 has 12 residues. CDR1 and CDR2 (germline): SGHRS, YFSETQ. The chain's CDR3 is CASSDGQSEQYV. CDR3 DNA: TGCGCCAGCAGCGATGGACAGTCCGAGCAGTACGTC.

This clone was seen a handful of times. The gene calls are TRBV28 and TRBJ2-3; 9 bases agree with TRBD2. Unmatched junction bases numbered 12, after V lost 3 bases and J lost 8 bases. CDR1 is MDHEN and CDR2 is SYDVKM in the germline V gene. The CDR3 contains 16 residues. DNA of the CDR3: TGTGCCAGCAGTTTCTCAGCGGGGGGCGGCCATGCTACGCAGTATTTT. Its translation: CASSFSAGGGHATQYF.

The chain has TRBV12-3 or TRBV12-4 and TRBJ2-1, with a tentative D call TRBD1 (6 bases). Trimming took off 8 bases at V and 7 bases at J, with 12 bases between the two ends. The CDR3 spans 12 residues. The CDR3 protein is CASGGRYNEQFF. The CDR3 DNA reads as TGTGCCAGCGGGGGCAGGTATAATGAGCAGTTCTTC.

This clone has just one count. V gene TRBV6-5 combines with J gene TRBJ1-3, with D hard to call. The germline V and J ends were trimmed by 7 bases and 0 bases, with 10 bases remaining between them. The germline CDR1 and CDR2 sequences are MNHEY and SVGAGI. The CDR3 consists of 14 residues. This CDR3 is CASTPSGSGNTIYF. The CDR3 nucleotides read TGTGCCAGCACCCCGTCGGGCTCTGGAAACACCATATATTTT.

This rearrangement joins TRBV12-3 or TRBV12-4 to TRBJ1-2; possibly TRBD1 for D (6 bases). Trimming removed 8 bases from V and 8 bases from J, with 12 bases in between. The CDR3 extends over 11 amino acids. In nucleotides, the CDR3 is TGTGCCAGCGGCAACAGGGACGGCTACACCTTC. Amino acid sequence: CASGNRDGYTF.

This chain connects TRBV5-4 to TRBJ1-1; D not certain. The CDR3 spans 15 residues. Trimming took off 4 bases at V and 11 bases at J, with 24 bases between the two ends. Germline V gene sequence: CDR1 SGHNT, CDR2 YYREEE (reference sequence). CDR3 nucleotide sequence: TGTGCCAGCAGCGTCTCTCAATTGTCAGGTTTGGATGCTTTCTTT. Residues: CASSVSQLSGLDAFF.

For the CDR3, the DNA is TGTGCCAGCATCAACGACAGGGGGAACACTGAAGCTTTCTTT. It specifies CASINDRGNTEAFF. The chain couples TRBV6-6 to TRBJ1-1, with TRBD1 matching 8 bases. Germline CDR1 and CDR2: MNHNY and SVGAGI (reference sequence). V was pared by 7 bases and J by 1 base, with 5 bases of the junction left unmatched. The CDR3 consists of 14 residues.

This chain connects TRBV29-1 to TRBJ2-1; no firm D call. The CDR3 extends over 14 amino acids. V shed 0 bases and J shed 8 bases, with 14 bases lying between them. Germline V gene lookup returns CDR1 SQVTM and CDR2 ANQGSEA. The CDR3 loop is CSVEDDSDDDEQFF. In nucleotides, the CDR3 is TGCAGCGTTGAAGATGACTCAGACGACGATGAGCAGTTCTTC.

The chain has TRBV12-3 or TRBV12-4 and TRBJ2-1; TRBD2 matches at 11 bases. The trim removed 5 bases at V and 16 bases at J, leaving 7 bases unmatched. The CDR3 loop spans 12 amino acids. This CDR3 reads CASSQTSGMIFF. CDR3 DNA: TGTGCCAGCAGTCAGACTAGCGGGATGATCTTCTTC.

The chain has TRBV7-2 and TRBJ2-1; perhaps TRBD1 as D (6 bases). This CDR3 is 15 amino acids long. V lost 5 bases to trimming and J lost 4 bases, with 15 bases between them. The germline V gene has CDR1 SGHTA and CDR2 FQGNSA. The DNA for the CDR3 is TGTGCCAGCAGCGGCAGGGGCCCCGTTTACAATGAGCAGTTCTTC. It specifies CASSGRGPVYNEQFF. Using reference TRBV7-2 and TRBJ2-1 for the parts outside the CDR3, the full variable domain is GAGVSQSPSNKVTEKGKDVELRCDPISGHTALYWYRQSLGQGLEFLIYFQGNSAPDKSGLPSDRFSAERTGGSVSTLTIQRTQQEDSAVYLCASSGRGPVYNEQFFGPGTRLTVL.

This chain uses TRBV5-4 with TRBJ2-3; tentative D call: TRBD1 (5 bases). Trimming cost V 2 bases and J 3 bases, with 10 bases left between them. The CDR3 totals 14 residues. CDR1 SGHNT and CDR2 YYREEE come from the germline V gene (reference sequence). This chain's CDR3 is CASSFDQGTDTQYF. CDR3 nucleotides: TGTGCCAGCAGCTTTGATCAGGGTACAGATACGCAGTATTTT.

This clone has a single count. The chain uses TRBV3-1 (or the pseudogene TRBV3-2) and TRBJ2-7, with 7 bases lining up with TRBD1. This CDR3 has 16 amino acids. V shed 6 bases and J 2 bases; nucleotides not matched to a gene: 13. Germline values: CDR1 LGHDT, CDR2 YNNKEL (reference sequence). The CDR3 bases are TGTGCCAGCAGAAAAACTCCGGGACAGCTACCCTACGAGCAGTACGTC. The encoded protein is CASRKTPGQLPYEQYV.

V usage is TRBV19 and J usage is TRBJ1-4; a weak D match, TRBD1 (5 bases). Trimming shortened V by 6 bases and J by 0 bases, and 14 bases separated the two germline ends. Germline V lookup: CDR1 LNHDA, CDR2 SQIVND (reference sequence). CDR3 length: 16 residues. CDR3 sequence reads: CASRRTGVPTNEKLFF. CDR3 coding DNA: TGTGCCAGTAGGCGAACAGGCGTTCCAACTAATGAAAAACTGTTTTTT.

V gene TRBV19 combines with J gene TRBJ2-3; tentatively, D is TRBD2 (6 bases). This CDR3 spans 17 amino acids. Germline V gives CDR1 LNHDA, CDR2 SQIVND (reference sequence). V lost 0 bases and J lost 1, with 14 bases in between. CDR3 sequence (DNA): TGTGCCAGTAGTATAGATCCCCGGGAGCCCCGCACAGATACGCAGTATTTT. Its protein is CASSIDPREPRTDTQYF.